Below, 23 T cell receptor beta chains from the same sample are listed, as sequenced in a study of T cells in tuberculosis listed by TCRdb under 2018. Library preparation was by the immunoSEQ multiplex PCR assay. The source is immuneACCESS, and TCRdb retained only in-frame sequences with V and J called. Part of the clones is not carried over; for the studies checked, unresolved V genes explain less than half of this, and the remainder is unexplained. A total of 33,000 or so clones appear in this sample, over 90% of them only once. The ten largest clones capture 6.5% to 8.5% of the sample. The sample consisted of PBMCs. The receptors come from a donor aged 10 to 29 with latent tuberculosis or without tuberculosis infection.

In this sample, this clone turned up a few times. The chain links TRBV6-1 to TRBJ1-6; 11 positions agree with TRBD1. The CDR3 contains 15 residues. Germline lookup yields CDR1 MNHNS and CDR2 SASEGT. Trimming at V came to 3 bases and at J to 10 bases, leaving 5 bases not matched to a gene. The DNA for the CDR3 is TGTGCCAGCAGTGACCCGGGACAGGGGGGATCACCCCTCCACTTT. This codes for CASSDPGQGGSPLHF.

The chain joins TRBV4-3 to TRBJ1-2; D is perhaps TRBD1 (5 bases). This CDR3 contains 16 residues. Trimming cost V 0 bases and J 8 bases, with 19 bases left between them. Germline loops: CDR1 LGHNA, CDR2 YSLEER. The DNA for the CDR3 is TGCGCCAGCAGCCAAGATTTTAGTTCGCGCGGGGACGGCTACACCTTC. Amino acid sequence: CASSQDFSSRGDGYTF.

The chain employs TRBV11-2 and TRBJ2-1, with D maybe TRBD1 (6 bases). The CDR3 covers 11 residues. Germline V gene lookup returns CDR1 SGHAT and CDR2 FQNNGV. V was trimmed by 8 bases and J by 7 bases, leaving 9 bases between them. The chain's CDR3 is CASDQGNEQFF. CDR3 nucleotide sequence: TGTGCCAGCGACCAGGGGAATGAGCAGTTCTTC.

V gene TRBV19 combines with J gene TRBJ1-4; 7 bases fit TRBD1. CDR3 length: 15 amino acids. Germline CDR1 LNHDA, CDR2 SQIVND (reference sequence). V lost 4 bases to trimming and J lost 6 bases; unmatched junction nucleotides: 8. In nucleotides, the CDR3 is TGTGCCAGTAGTAACAGGGGTGGGCCCTATGAAAAACTGTTTTTT. Translation: CASSNRGGPYEKLFF.

The rearrangement joins TRBV6-4 to TRBJ2-3, with 9 bases identical to TRBD1. With V trimmed by 6 bases and J by 4 bases, 2 bases remained unmatched. Germline lookup yields CDR1 MRHNA and CDR2 SNTAGT. The CDR3 runs to 13 residues. CDR3 nucleotide sequence: TGTGCCAGCAGCCGACAGGGGGCAGATACGCAGTATTTT. This encodes CASSRQGADTQYF.

V and J are TRBV6-5 and TRBJ1-6, with TRBD1 as a possible D gene (5 bases). Trimming shortened V by 10 bases and J by 8 bases, and 18 bases separated the two germline ends. This CDR3 is built from 14 residues. From germline, CDR1 is MNHEY and CDR2 SVGAGI. CDR3: CATSRTRGYSPLHF. The DNA for the CDR3 is TGTGCCACCTCTAGGACCCGGGGGTATTCACCCCTCCACTTT.

This clone was detected only a few times. The chain uses TRBV29-1 and TRBJ2-3; 8 bases map to TRBD1. This CDR3 comprises 17 residues. The V and J ends lost 1 base and 5 bases, in that order; junction bases with no gene match: 14. CDR1 is SQVTM, CDR2 ANQGSEA, per germline. In DNA form, the CDR3 reads TGCAGCGTTGAAGTCCCTGTCACTCAGGGGGCCCAAGATACGCAGTATTTT. This translates into CSVEVPVTQGAQDTQYF.

The J gene is TRBJ2-7, the V gene TRBV30, with D maybe TRBD1 (5 bases). Trimming removed 3 bases at V and 0 bases at J, with 12 bases between. The CDR3 is made up of 14 amino acids. The germline CDR1 and CDR2 sequences are GTSNPN and SVGIG (reference sequence). CDR3 nucleotides: TGTGCCTGGAGCCCGACAGCCTTCTCCTACGAGCAGTACTTC. It translates to CAWSPTAFSYEQYF.

The chain links TRBV6-5 to TRBJ1-2, with TRBD1 matching over 9 bases. V lost 4 bases, J lost 8 bases, and 14 bases stayed unmatched. The germline CDR1 and CDR2 sequences are MNHEY and SVGAGI. CDR3 length: 16 amino acids. The CDR3 protein is CASSSQGASGSGGYTF. CDR3 coding DNA: TGTGCCAGCAGTTCACAGGGGGCGAGCGGTAGCGGCGGCTACACCTTC.

V gene TRBV7-8 combines with J gene TRBJ2-2; D is uncertain. Trimming left V 3 bases short and J 7 bases short, with 9 bases between. Germline values: CDR1 SGHVS, CDR2 FQNEAQ. The CDR3 runs 13 residues. The CDR3 DNA is TGTGCCAGCAGCTTCACAGCAGGCGGGGAGCTGTTTTTT. Amino acids: CASSFTAGGELFF.

V gene TRBV10-3 combines with J gene TRBJ2-1, with 7 bases aligning to TRBD2. The CDR3 is made up of 16 amino acids. Germline CDR1 ENHRY, CDR2 SYGVKD. V lost 2 bases to trimming and J lost 1 base; unmatched junction nucleotides: 5. CDR3 in DNA: TGTGCCATCAGTGAGCTGTCGGGGGGTTCCTACAATGAGCAGTTCTTC. Protein sequence: CAISELSGGSYNEQFF.

This chain connects TRBV19 to TRBJ1-1; a possible D gene is TRBD1 (6 bases). The CDR3 covers 15 residues. CDR1 and CDR2 (germline): LNHDA, SQIVND (reference sequence). V lost 1 base to trimming and J lost 1 base, with 10 bases between them. CDR3 sequence reads: CASSIVGTSNTEAFF. The CDR3 nucleotides are TGTGCCAGTAGTATAGTGGGGACATCGAACACTGAAGCTTTCTTT.

V usage is TRBV6-5 and J usage is TRBJ2-1; 7 bases map to TRBD2. The CDR3 has 10 amino acids. Looked up from germline, CDR1 is MNHEY and CDR2 is SVGAGI. The trim removed 11 bases at V and 5 bases at J, leaving 0 bases unmatched. The DNA for the CDR3 is TGTGCCGCGGGGGACAATGAGCAGTTCTTC. This codes for CAAGDNEQFF.

The chain is built from TRBV7-2 and TRBJ2-3; the D is unclear. Germline CDR1 reads SGHTA; CDR2 reads FQGNSA. Between the trimmed V and J ends, which lost 7 bases and 2 bases, there was a span of 4 bases. The CDR3 runs 11 residues. CDR3 protein: CASTYTDTQYF. The CDR3 DNA is TGTGCCAGCACCTACACAGATACGCAGTATTTT.

This chain joins TRBV27 and TRBJ1-2; no reliable D call. The CDR3 has 13 residues. The ends were cut back, 3 bases at V and 1 base at J, with 6 bases in the middle. Germline V lookup: CDR1 MNHEY, CDR2 SMNVEV (reference sequence). The CDR3 DNA sequence: TGTGCCAGCAGTTTTTTGCGTAACTATGGCTACACCTTC. Translating gives CASSFLRNYGYTF.

This chain connects TRBV7-9 to TRBJ1-2; 7 nucleotides match TRBD1. The CDR3 length is 15 residues. V shed 4 bases, J shed 6 bases, and the junction held 11 bases outside the gene matches. The germline gives CDR1 SEHNR, CDR2 FQNEAQ (reference sequence). As DNA, the CDR3 is TGTGCCAGCAGCTCTTCAAATACAGGGGTGGATGGCTACACCTTC. Amino acid sequence: CASSSSNTGVDGYTF.

The chain couples TRBV7-8 to TRBJ1-6; D gene uncertain. The CDR3 runs 18 residues. The V and J ends lost 0 bases and 5 bases respectively, with 17 bases between them. From germline, CDR1 is SGHVS and CDR2 FQNEAQ. The CDR3 region has the DNA TGTGCCAGCAGCTTAGCCCGGGCGGCGGGAAGAAATAATTCACCCCTCCACTTT. Translated, it gives CASSLARAAGRNNSPLHF.

This chain joins TRBV5-1 and TRBJ1-1; TRBD1 matches at 8 bases. Germline V gene lookup returns CDR1 SGHRS and CDR2 YFSETQ. This CDR3 comprises 14 residues. Germline trimming cut 4 bases from V and 3 bases from J; bases unmatched to any gene: 5. CDR3 loop: CASSPDRAHTEAFF. In DNA, the CDR3 is TGCGCCAGCAGCCCGGACAGGGCCCACACTGAAGCTTTCTTT. Filled out from reference TRBV5-1 and TRBJ1-1, the complete variable domain reads KAGVTQTPRYLIKTRGQQVTLSCSPISGHRSVSWYQQTPGQGLQFLFEYFSETQRNKGNFPGRFSGRQFSNSRSEMNVSTLELGDSALYLCASSPDRAHTEAFFGQGTRLTVV.

This clone showed up just a few times. This rearrangement joins TRBV21-1 to TRBJ1-6; TRBD1 was called by the table and not checked on the DNA. TRBV21-1 is marked as a pseudogene. The CDR3 is 16 amino acids. Written as DNA, the CDR3 is TGTGTCGGGGACAGCGCTCCGAGCTCCTATAATTCACCCCTCCACTTT. Protein product: CVGDSAPSSYNSPLHF.

This chain links TRBV5-4 with TRBJ2-7, with 7 bases aligning to TRBD2. The germline CDR1 and CDR2 sequences are SGHNT and YYREEE (reference sequence). There are 16 residues in the CDR3. V shed 4 bases, J shed 0 bases, and the junction held 10 bases outside the gene matches. CDR3 sequence reads: CASSQTAGFSSYEQYF. In nucleotides, the CDR3 is TGTGCCAGCAGCCAGACAGCGGGGTTTAGCTCCTACGAGCAGTACTTC.

The rearrangement links TRBV1 to TRBJ2-7; TRBD1 is taken as the D call from the table, unchecked against the DNA. TRBV1 is noted as a pseudogene. CDR3 length: 16 amino acids. As DNA, the CDR3 is TGCACCAGCAGCCATCCCAACGGACAGGCTCTGGGCGAGCAGTACTTC. Its translation is CTSSHPNGQALGEQYF.

This clone was found once. V is TRBV11-2 and J is TRBJ1-6; D may be TRBD1 (5 bases). Between the trimmed V and J ends, which lost 5 bases and 9 bases, there was a span of 20 bases. Germline-derived CDR1 and CDR2 are SGHAT and FQNNGV. The CDR3 is 16 residues long. This CDR3 is CASSPNSRAKGSPLHF. CDR3 DNA: TGTGCCAGCAGCCCAAACAGCAGGGCTAAAGGTTCACCCCTCCACTTT.

The gene calls are TRBV9 and TRBJ1-2, with D unresolved. Germline CDR1 SGDLS, CDR2 YYNGEE. V was clipped by 0 bases and J by 5 bases, with 11 bases between them. This CDR3 has 14 residues. CDR3: CASSVATAEYGYTF. Here the CDR3 DNA reads TGTGCCAGCAGCGTAGCTACGGCGGAATATGGCTACACCTTC.